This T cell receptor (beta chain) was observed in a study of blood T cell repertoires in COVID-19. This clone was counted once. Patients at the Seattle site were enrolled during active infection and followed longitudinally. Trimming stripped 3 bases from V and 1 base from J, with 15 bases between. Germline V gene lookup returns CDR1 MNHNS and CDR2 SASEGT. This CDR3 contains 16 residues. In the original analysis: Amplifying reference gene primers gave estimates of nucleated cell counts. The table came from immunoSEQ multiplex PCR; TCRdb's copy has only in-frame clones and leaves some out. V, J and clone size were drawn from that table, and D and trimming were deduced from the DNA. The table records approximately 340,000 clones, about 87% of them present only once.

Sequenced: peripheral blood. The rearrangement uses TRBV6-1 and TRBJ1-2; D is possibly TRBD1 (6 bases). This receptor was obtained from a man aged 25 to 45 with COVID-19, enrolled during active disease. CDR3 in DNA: TGTGCCAGCAGTGACCCGAGGGGGGGCGATAACTATGGCTACACCTTC. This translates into CASSDPRGGDNYGYTF.